This TCR beta chain was profiled in a study of early T cells in non-severe SARS-CoV-2 infection. Overall study: Alpha and beta chains were unpaired, from unsorted whole-blood bulk RNA.

Unique molecular identifiers were affixed to single, distinct cDNA molecules. TCRdb redid the calling of the 5' RACE reads with MiXCR, one entry per CDR3 protein. The data hold about 17,000 distinct CDR3 sequences, with more than 4.5% observed a single time. This clonotype qualifies as medium-sized. As yet, its antigen is unknown. Deletions cut 0 bases from V and 3 bases from J, with 11 bases between. The germline CDR1 and CDR2 sequences are MNHEY and SVGAGI. This CDR3 has 15 residues. Whole-study results and caveats: The matching step, a VDJdb search, favored anti-spike CD8 responses and missed private and CD4 specificities.

The rearrangement joins TRBV6-5 to TRBJ1-2; a weak D match, TRBD1 (5 bases). The origin of this receptor is an adult who was a healthcare worker with PCR-confirmed SARS-CoV-2 infection or an uninfected control (not recorded which). The sequencing input was whole blood. The CDR3: CASSYSLTDHYGYTF. As DNA, the CDR3 is TGTGCCAGCAGTTACTCATTGACAGATCACTATGGCTACACCTTC.